This T cell receptor beta chain was found in a study of T cells in Graves' hyperthyroidism and ophthalmopathy. Per germline, CDR1 KGHSH and CDR2 LQKENI. This CDR3 is 13 amino acids long. The germline V and J ends were trimmed by 6 bases and 0 bases, with 9 bases remaining between them. TCR beta CDR3 regions were amplified from RNA. First-round RT-PCR with HTBI primers amplified the TCR CDR3 region. TCRdb re-called the multiplex PCR reads through MiXCR, storing one row per CDR3 protein. Of roughly 570,000 distinct CDR3 sequences listed, roughly 14% are singletons. This clonotype was obtained from a woman aged 25 to 39 with Graves' hyperthyroidism. The rearrangement joins TRBV18 to TRBJ2-7; D remains ambiguous. The material sequenced was blood. In nucleotides, the CDR3 is TGTGCCAGCTCCGACCTCAACTCCTACGAGCAGTACTTC. Its protein is CASSDLNSYEQYF.